This T cell receptor beta chain was captured by sequencing in a study of TIL therapy for anti-PD-1-resistant metastatic lung cancer. The germline gives CDR1 LNHDA, CDR2 SQIVND (reference sequence). V lost 6 bases and J 2 bases, leaving 14 bases between the germline ends. This CDR3 region has 15 residues. The immunoSEQ assay was v3. The protocol was immunoSEQ multiplex PCR, while the TCRdb copy is restricted to in-frame clones and leaves out a portion. The sample has thousands of clones; 50% to 70% are singletons. Time point here: pre-treatment sample, taken before nivolumab and TIL therapy. Tumor tissue came from excised metastases, mostly pleural nodules or supraclavicular lymph nodes.

Sample: tumor tissue, taken at baseline. The receptor was isolated from a person between 30 and 80 years old with non-small cell lung cancer. The chain couples TRBV19 to TRBJ1-5; D remains unclear. The CDR3 is CASRGRDRGNQPQHF. The CDR3 DNA sequence: TGTGCCAGTAGAGGGCGCGATAGGGGCAATCAGCCCCAGCATTTT.